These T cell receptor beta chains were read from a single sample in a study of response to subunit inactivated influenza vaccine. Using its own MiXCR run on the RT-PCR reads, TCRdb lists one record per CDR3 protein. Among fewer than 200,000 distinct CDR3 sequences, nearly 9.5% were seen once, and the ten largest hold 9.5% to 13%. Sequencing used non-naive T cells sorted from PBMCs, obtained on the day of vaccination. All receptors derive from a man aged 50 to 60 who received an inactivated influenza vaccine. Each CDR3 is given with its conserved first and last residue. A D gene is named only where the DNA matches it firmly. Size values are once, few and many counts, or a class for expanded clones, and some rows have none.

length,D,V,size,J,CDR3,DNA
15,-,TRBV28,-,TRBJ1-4,CASRPSGGSNEKLFF,TGTGCCAGCAGGCCCTCGGGGGGGTCTAATGAAAAACTGTTTTTT
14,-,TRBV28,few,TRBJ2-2,CASSPPGGLGELFF,TGTGCCAGCAGCCCCCCAGGGGGGCTCGGGGAGCTGTTTTTT
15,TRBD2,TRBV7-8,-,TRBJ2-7,CASSWGGGHDYEQYF,TGTGCCAGCAGCTGGGGCGGGGGGCACGACTACGAGCAGTACTTC
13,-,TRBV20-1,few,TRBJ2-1,CSANRQHGNEQFF,TGCAGTGCTAACCGGCAACACGGGAATGAGCAGTTCTTC
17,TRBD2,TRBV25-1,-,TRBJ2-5,CASSEYSSGRSGETQYF,TGTGCCAGCAGTGAATACTCTAGCGGGAGATCAGGCGAGACCCAGTACTTC
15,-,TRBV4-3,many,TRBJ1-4,CASSQDGPHNEKLFF,TGCGCCAGCAGCCAAGACGGCCCTCATAATGAAAAACTGTTTTTT
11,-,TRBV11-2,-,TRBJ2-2,CAITRAGELFF,TGTGCCATAACTCGGGCTGGGGAGCTGTTTTTT
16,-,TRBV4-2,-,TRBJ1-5,CASSQDTGSSNQPQHF,TGTGCCAGCAGCCAAGATACAGGCTCTAGCAATCAGCCCCAGCATTTT
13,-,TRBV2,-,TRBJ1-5,CASSGGPNQPQHF,TGTGCCAGCAGTGGTGGGCCGAATCAGCCCCAGCATTTT
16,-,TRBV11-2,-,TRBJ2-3,CASSLEVRPSTDTQYF,TGTGCCAGCAGCTTAGAGGTCCGCCCTAGCACAGATACGCAGTATTTT
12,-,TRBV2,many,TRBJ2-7,CASRLSSYEQYF,TGTGCCAGCCGGTTGAGTTCCTACGAGCAGTACTTC
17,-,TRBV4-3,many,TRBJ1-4,CASSQAIPRRNNEKLFF,TGCGCCAGCAGCCAAGCGATACCCCGACGGAATAATGAAAAACTGTTTTTT
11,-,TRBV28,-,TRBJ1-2,CASGEDYGYTF,TGTGCCAGCGGGGAGGACTATGGCTACACCTTC
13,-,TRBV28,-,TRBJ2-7,CASSFGGVYEQYF,TGTGCCAGCAGTTTTGGTGGGGTTTACGAGCAGTACTTC
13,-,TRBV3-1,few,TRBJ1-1,CASSPFGHRWAFF,TGTGCCAGCAGCCCTTTTGGCCACCGGTGGGCTTTCTTT
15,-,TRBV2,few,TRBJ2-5,CASSESRRQQETQYF,TGTGCCAGCAGTGAGAGTAGACGGCAGCAAGAGACCCAGTACTTC
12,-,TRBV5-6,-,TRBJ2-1,CASSQDLNEQFF,TGTGCCAGCAGCCAGGACCTCAATGAGCAGTTCTTC
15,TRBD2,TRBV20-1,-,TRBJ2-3,CSARTGTTSTDTHYF,TGCAGTGCACGGACCGGGACTACAAGCACAGATACGCACTATTTT
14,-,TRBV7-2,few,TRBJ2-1,CASSLWGRDNEQFF,TGTGCCAGCAGCTTATGGGGGCGGGACAATGAGCAGTTCTTC
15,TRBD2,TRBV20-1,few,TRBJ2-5,CSASSGEGHGETQYF,TGCAGTGCTAGTTCGGGGGAGGGCCATGGAGAGACCCAGTACTTC
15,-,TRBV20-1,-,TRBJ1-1,CSARDRRGWNTEAFF,TGCAGTGCTAGAGATCGTCGGGGGTGGAACACTGAAGCTTTCTTT
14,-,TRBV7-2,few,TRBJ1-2,CASSLAHSGAGYTF,TGTGCCAGCAGCTTAGCGCATTCAGGAGCCGGCTACACCTTC
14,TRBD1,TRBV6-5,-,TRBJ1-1,CASSSQQGAGGAFF,TGTGCCAGCAGTTCCCAACAGGGGGCAGGGGGAGCTTTCTTT
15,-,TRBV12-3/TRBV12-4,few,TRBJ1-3,CASSLSGRSGNTIYF,TGTGCCAGCAGTTTGAGTGGAAGGTCTGGAAACACCATATATTTT
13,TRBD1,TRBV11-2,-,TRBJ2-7,CASSSTDRNEQYF,TGTGCCAGCAGCTCTACGGACAGGAACGAGCAGTACTTC
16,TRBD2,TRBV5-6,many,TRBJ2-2,CASSHAAGGLSGELFF,TGTGCCAGCAGCCACGCGGCGGGGGGATTGTCCGGGGAGCTGTTTTTT
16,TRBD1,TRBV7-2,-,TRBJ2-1,CASSLLTGGSYNEQFF,TGTGCCAGCAGCCTACTGACAGGGGGCTCCTACAATGAGCAGTTCTTC
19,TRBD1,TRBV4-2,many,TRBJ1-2,CASSQSVRDRVKSNYGYTF,TGTGCCAGCAGCCAATCTGTTCGGGACAGGGTGAAGTCTAACTATGGCTACACCTTC
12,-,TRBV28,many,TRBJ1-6,CASSFPGVPLHF,TGTGCCAGCAGTTTCCCGGGGGTTCCCCTCCACTTT
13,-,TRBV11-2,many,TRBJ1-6,CASSARTDSPLHF,TGTGCCAGCAGCGCAAGGACAGATTCACCCCTCCACTTT
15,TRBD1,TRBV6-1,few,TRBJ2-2,CASRGTGRNTGELFF,TGTGCCAGCAGGGGGACAGGCCGGAACACCGGGGAGCTGTTTTTT
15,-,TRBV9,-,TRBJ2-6,CASSVPGSGANVLTF,TGTGCCAGCAGCGTCCCAGGGTCAGGGGCCAACGTCCTGACTTTC
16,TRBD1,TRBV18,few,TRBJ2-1,CASSPQQGVNYNEQFF,TGTGCCAGCTCACCTCAACAGGGGGTGAACTACAATGAGCAGTTCTTC
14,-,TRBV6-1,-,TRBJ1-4,CASSRAGTNEKLFF,TGTGCCAGCAGTCGCGCAGGGACTAATGAAAAACTGTTTTTT
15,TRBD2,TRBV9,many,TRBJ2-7,CASSVGSGSYYEQYF,TGTGCCAGCAGCGTAGGTAGCGGGAGTTACTACGAGCAGTACTTC
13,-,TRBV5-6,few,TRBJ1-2,CASSLVGLRKDTF,TGTGCCAGCAGCTTAGTGGGACTCCGGAAAGACACCTTC
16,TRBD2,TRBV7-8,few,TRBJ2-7,CASSALAGRLSYEQYF,TGTGCCAGCAGTGCACTAGCGGGGAGGCTATCCTACGAGCAGTACTTC
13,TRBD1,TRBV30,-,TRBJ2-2,CAWSPRGHGELFF,TGTGCCTGGAGTCCAAGGGGGCACGGGGAGCTGTTTTTT
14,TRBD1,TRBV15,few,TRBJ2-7,CATSRTGTGDMEYF,TGTGCCACCAGCAGAACCGGGACAGGGGACATGGAGTACTTC
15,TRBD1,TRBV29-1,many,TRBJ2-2,CSADSGGGSLGELFF,TGCAGCGCCGACTCAGGGGGCGGATCTTTGGGGGAGCTGTTTTTT
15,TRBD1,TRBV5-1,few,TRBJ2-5,CASSQTGWGQETQYF,TGCGCCAGCAGCCAGACAGGGTGGGGCCAAGAGACCCAGTACTTC
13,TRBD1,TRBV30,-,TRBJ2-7,CACGTGVYDEQYF,TGTGCCTGTGGAACAGGGGTCTACGACGAGCAGTACTTC
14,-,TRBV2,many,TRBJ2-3,CASSEFPGTDTQYF,TGTGCCAGCAGTGAATTCCCTGGGACAGATACGCAGTATTTT
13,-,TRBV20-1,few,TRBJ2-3,CSTSTGFTDTQYF,TGCAGTACTTCGACAGGCTTCACAGATACGCAGTATTTT
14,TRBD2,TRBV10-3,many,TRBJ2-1,CAISEDGLGNEQFF,TGTGCCATCAGTGAAGATGGACTAGGCAATGAGCAGTTCTTC
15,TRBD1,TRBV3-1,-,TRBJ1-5,CASSEGQNSNQPQHF,TGTGCCAGCAGTGAGGGACAGAATAGCAATCAGCCCCAGCATTTT
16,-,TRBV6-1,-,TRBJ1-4,CATRETWSTTNEKLFF,TGTGCCACCCGGGAGACGTGGTCCACAACTAATGAAAAACTGTTTTTT
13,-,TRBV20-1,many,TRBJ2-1,CSASRGTHNEQFF,TGCAGTGCTAGTAGGGGGACTCACAATGAGCAGTTCTTC
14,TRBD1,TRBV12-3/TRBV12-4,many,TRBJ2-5,CASSFGQGKETQYF,TGTGCCAGCAGTTTCGGACAGGGAAAAGAGACCCAGTACTTC
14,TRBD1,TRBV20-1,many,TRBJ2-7,CSATGQGFAYEQYF,TGCAGTGCTACTGGACAGGGGTTCGCCTACGAGCAGTACTTC
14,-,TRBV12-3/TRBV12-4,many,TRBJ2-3,CASSTQSSSDTQYF,TGTGCCAGCAGTACCCAGAGCTCCTCAGATACGCAGTATTTT
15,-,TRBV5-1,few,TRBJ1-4,CASSFRTAQNEKLFF,TGCGCCAGCAGCTTCCGGACAGCCCAGAATGAAAAACTGTTTTTT
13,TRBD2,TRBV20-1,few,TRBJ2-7,CSASSGRGYEQYF,TGCAGTGCTAGTAGCGGGAGAGGGTACGAGCAGTACTTC